This TCR beta chain was profiled in a study of blood T cell repertoires in COVID-19. From germline, CDR1 is SGHRS and CDR2 YFSETQ. The CDR3 sequence is 14 residues long. With 4 bases removed from V and 3 bases from J, the gap between germline ends came to 13 bases. TCRdb's copy holds only in-frame clones and misses some; the assay was immunoSEQ multiplex PCR. The sample yields under 130,000 clones, 84% seen once. Sequenced material: peripheral blood. This receptor was identified in a human donor in a cohort sampled during active or convalescent COVID-19. The rearrangement joins TRBV5-1 to TRBJ1-1; D possibly corresponds to TRBD1 (5 bases). CDR3 protein: CASSPRVADTEAFF. CDR3 DNA sequence: TGCGCCAGCAGCCCCAGGGTAGCGGACACTGAAGCTTTCTTT.